Listed here are 3 T cell receptor beta chains from one sample, sequenced in a study of T cells after yellow fever vaccination. TCRdb analysed the 5' RACE reads with MiXCR anew, one entry per CDR3 protein. The table includes roughly 520,000 distinct CDR3 sequences, 20% to 25% detected once. The source material was PBMCs, sampled 21 days after the first yellow fever vaccination. Source of these receptors: a man between 18 and 35 years old who received the YFV17D yellow fever vaccine.

This clonotype appeared a few times. The chain employs TRBV5-8 and TRBJ1-5, with D unresolved. Trimming cost V 1 base and J 9 bases, with 17 bases left between them. The CDR3 spans 15 residues. Per germline, CDR1 SGHTS and CDR2 YDEGEE. CDR3 bases: TGTGCCAGCAGCTTGTCGCCTCGAAGGGAGGTGCCCCAGCATTTT. Residues: CASSLSPRREVPQHF.

This clonotype was observed a handful of times. V is TRBV20-1 and J is TRBJ1-4; D remains ambiguous. The V gene's germline CDR1 is DFQATT and CDR2 SNEGSKA (reference sequence). CDR3 size: 13 residues. V shed 5 bases and J shed 7 bases, with 14 bases lying between them. The CDR3 DNA follows: TGCAGTGCTCACCGATCGGGGAGTGAAAAACTGTTTTTT. This translates into CSAHRSGSEKLFF.

The chain is built from TRBV14 and TRBJ1-1; D gene unclear. CDR1 is SGHDN, CDR2 FVKESK, per germline. The CDR3 totals 16 residues. V was pared by 0 bases and J by 1 base, with 12 bases between. The CDR3 region is CASSQDLGRGNTEAFF. As DNA, the CDR3 is TGTGCCAGCAGCCAAGATCTTGGACGAGGGAACACTGAAGCTTTCTTT.